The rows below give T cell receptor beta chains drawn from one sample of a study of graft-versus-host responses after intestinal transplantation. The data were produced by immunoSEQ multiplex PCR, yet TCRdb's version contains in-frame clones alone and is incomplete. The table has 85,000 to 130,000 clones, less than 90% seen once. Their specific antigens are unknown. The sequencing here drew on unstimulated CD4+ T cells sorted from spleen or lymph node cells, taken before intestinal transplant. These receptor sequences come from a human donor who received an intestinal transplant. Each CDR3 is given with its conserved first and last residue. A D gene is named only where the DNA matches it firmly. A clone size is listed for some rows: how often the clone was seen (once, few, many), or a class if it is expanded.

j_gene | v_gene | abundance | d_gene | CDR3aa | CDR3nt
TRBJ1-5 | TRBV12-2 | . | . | CASRPRWGKISSNQPQHF | TGTGCAAGTCGCCCCCGCTGGGGCAAGATAAGTAGCAATCAGCCCCAGCATTTT
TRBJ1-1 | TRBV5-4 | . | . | CASSLNAGGDTEAFF | TGTGCCAGCAGCTTGAATGCGGGAGGGGACACTGAAGCTTTCTTT
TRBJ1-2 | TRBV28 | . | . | CASSLSQVGGYTF | TGTGCCAGCAGTTTATCCCAGGTCGGGGGCTACACCTTC
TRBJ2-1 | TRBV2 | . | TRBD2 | CASSEGGGSYNEQFF | TGTGCCAGCAGTGAGGGCGGGGGATCCTACAATGAGCAGTTCTTC
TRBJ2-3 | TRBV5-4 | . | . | CASSLVGGRTDTQYF | TGTGCCAGCAGCTTAGTCGGCGGTCGCACAGATACGCAGTATTTT
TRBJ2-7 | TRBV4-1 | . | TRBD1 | CASSPGQGATYEQYF | TGCGCCAGCAGCCCTGGACAGGGAGCAACCTACGAGCAGTACTTC
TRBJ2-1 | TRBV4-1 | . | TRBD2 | CASSQDLSGAPYNEQFF | TGCGCCAGCAGCCAAGATTTGAGCGGGGCCCCCTACAATGAGCAGTTCTTC
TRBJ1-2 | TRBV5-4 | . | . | CASSARWRQGYGYTF | TGTGCCAGCAGCGCCCGGTGGCGGCAGGGCTATGGCTACACCTTC
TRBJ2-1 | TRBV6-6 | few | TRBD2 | CASSSPRLAGGHEQFF | TGTGCCAGCAGTTCCCCCCGACTAGCGGGGGGCCATGAGCAGTTCTTC
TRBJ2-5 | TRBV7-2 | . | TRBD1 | CASSKGQNQETQYF | TGTGCCAGCAGTAAGGGACAGAACCAAGAGACCCAGTACTTC
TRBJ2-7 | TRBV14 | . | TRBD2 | CASSQGLAGNYEQYF | TGTGCCAGCAGCCAGGGGCTAGCGGGAAACTACGAGCAGTACTTC
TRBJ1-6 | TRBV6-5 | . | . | CASSYSLGSPLHF | TGTGCCAGCAGTTACTCATTGGGTTCACCCCTCCACTTT
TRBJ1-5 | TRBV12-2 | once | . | CASRLARRANQPQHF | TGTGCAAGTCGCTTAGCGCGGAGAGCAAATCAGCCCCAGCATTTT
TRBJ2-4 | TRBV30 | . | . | CAWRGRRVDNIQYF | TGTGCCTGGAGGGGGCGAAGGGTTGACAACATTCAGTACTTC
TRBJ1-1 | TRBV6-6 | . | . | CASYGAAGEAFF | TGTGCCAGTTATGGGGCCGCGGGTGAAGCTTTCTTT
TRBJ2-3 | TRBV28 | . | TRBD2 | CASSPSGNLPNTDTQYF | TGTGCCAGCAGCCCTAGCGGGAATCTCCCAAACACAGATACGCAGTATTTT
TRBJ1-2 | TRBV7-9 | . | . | CASSMGGGYTF | TGTGCCAGCAGCATGGGGGGCGGCTACACCTTC
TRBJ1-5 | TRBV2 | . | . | CASSEEFPGVGQPQHF | TGTGCCAGCAGTGAAGAGTTTCCAGGGGTAGGTCAGCCCCAGCATTTT
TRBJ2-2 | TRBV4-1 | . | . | CASSQDGGLGELFF | TGCGCCAGCAGCCAAGACGGTGGACTCGGGGAGCTGTTTTTT
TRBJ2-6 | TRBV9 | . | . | CASSRLSGANVLTF | TGTGCCAGCAGCCGCCTTTCCGGGGCCAACGTCCTGACTTTC
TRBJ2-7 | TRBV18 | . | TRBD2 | CASSPPQVLVAGEKEQYF | TGTGCCAGCTCACCACCGCAGGTTTTAGTAGCGGGAGAAAAAGAGCAGTACTTC
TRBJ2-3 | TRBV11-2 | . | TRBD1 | CASSLVPGTVTDTQYF | TGTGCCAGCAGCTTAGTGCCCGGGACAGTCACAGATACGCAGTATTTT
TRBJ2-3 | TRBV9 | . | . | CASSVGRGTGVWDTQYF | TGTGCCAGCAGCGTAGGGCGGGGCACGGGGGTGTGGGATACGCAGTATTTT
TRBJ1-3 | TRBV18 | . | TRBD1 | CASSLRGQGGGNTIYF | TGTGCCAGCTCACTCAGGGGACAGGGAGGAGGAAACACCATATATTTT
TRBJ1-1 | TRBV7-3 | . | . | CASSQAERGTEAFF | TGTGCCAGCAGCCAGGCCGAGCGGGGCACTGAAGCTTTCTTT
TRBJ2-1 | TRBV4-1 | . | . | CASSDPWDEQFF | TGCGCCAGCAGCGACCCCTGGGATGAGCAGTTCTTC
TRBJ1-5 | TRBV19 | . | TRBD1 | CASRKTGADGNQPQHF | TGTGCCAGTAGGAAGACAGGGGCGGACGGCAATCAGCCCCAGCATTTT
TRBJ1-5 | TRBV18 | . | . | CASSTDSYSNQPQHF | TGTGCCAGCTCAACGGACAGTTATAGCAATCAGCCCCAGCATTTT
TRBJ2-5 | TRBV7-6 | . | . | CASSFPEETQYF | TGTGCCAGCAGTTTTCCCGAAGAGACCCAGTACTTC
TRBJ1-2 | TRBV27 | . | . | CASSPNRGWDGYTF | TGTGCCAGCAGTCCCAATCGAGGGTGGGATGGCTACACCTTC
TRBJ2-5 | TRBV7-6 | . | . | CASSLDAARAPETQYF | TGTGCCAGCAGCTTAGACGCGGCCCGCGCCCCAGAGACCCAGTACTTC
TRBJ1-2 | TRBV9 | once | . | CASSGAHTGNYGYTF | TGTGCCAGCAGCGGAGCCCACACAGGGAACTATGGCTACACCTTC
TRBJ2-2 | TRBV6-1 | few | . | CASSQGLNAGELFF | TGTGCCAGCAGTCAGGGGTTAAACGCCGGGGAGCTGTTTTTT
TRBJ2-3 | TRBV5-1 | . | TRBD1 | CASSARTGLSDTQYF | TGCGCCAGCAGCGCCAGGACAGGGCTGTCAGATACGCAGTATTTT
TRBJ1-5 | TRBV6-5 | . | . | CASHHPGGGNQPQHF | TGTGCCAGCCATCACCCGGGGGGGGGCAATCAGCCCCAGCATTTT
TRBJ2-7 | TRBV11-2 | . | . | CASSFRTVPPYEQYF | TGTGCCAGCAGCTTCCGGACAGTCCCCCCCTACGAGCAGTACTTC
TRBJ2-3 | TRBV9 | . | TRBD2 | CASSVKRGDTDTQYF | TGTGCCAGCAGCGTTAAGCGGGGGGATACAGATACGCAGTATTTT
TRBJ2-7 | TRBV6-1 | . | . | CASSEYEQSHILTYEQYF | TGTGCCAGCAGTGAATATGAACAGAGCCATATACTTACCTACGAGCAGTACTTC
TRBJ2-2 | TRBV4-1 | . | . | CASSQEGARRRELFF | TGCGCCAGCAGCCAAGAAGGGGCCAGGCGGCGGGAGCTGTTTTTT
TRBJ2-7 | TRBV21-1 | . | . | CASSGGDYEQYF | TGTGCCAGCAGCGGAGGCGATTACGAGCAGTACTTC
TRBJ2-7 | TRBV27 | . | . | CASKHTGDYEQYF | TGTGCCAGCAAGCACACCGGTGATTACGAGCAGTACTTC
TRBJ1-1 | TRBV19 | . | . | CASKNGGNTEAFF | TGTGCCAGTAAAAACGGGGGGAACACTGAAGCTTTCTTT
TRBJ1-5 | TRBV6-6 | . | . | CASSYSMGSQPQHF | TGTGCCAGCAGTTACTCGATGGGGAGTCAGCCCCAGCATTTT
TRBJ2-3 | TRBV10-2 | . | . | CASREGPGGYTGAQYF | TGCGCCAGCAGGGAGGGGCCGGGAGGCTACACAGGGGCGCAGTATTTT
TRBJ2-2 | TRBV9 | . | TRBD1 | CASSVQGAGYTGELFF | TGTGCCAGCAGTGTACAGGGGGCAGGTTATACCGGGGAGCTGTTTTTT
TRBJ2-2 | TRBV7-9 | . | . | CASSLPGNEGTGELFF | TGTGCCAGCAGCTTACCGGGAAACGAGGGCACCGGGGAGCTGTTTTTT
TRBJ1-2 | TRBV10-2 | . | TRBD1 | CASRGTGDYGYTF | TGCGCCAGCAGGGGGACAGGAGACTATGGCTACACCTTC
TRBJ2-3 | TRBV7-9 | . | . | CASSLGGTDTQYF | TGTGCCAGCAGCTTGGGGGGAACAGATACGCAGTATTTT
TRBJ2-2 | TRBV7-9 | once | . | CASSLNKGRGTGELFF | TGTGCCAGCAGCCTAAATAAAGGCAGGGGCACCGGGGAGCTGTTTTTT
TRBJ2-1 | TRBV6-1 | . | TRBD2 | CASSGRASGANEQFF | TGTGCCAGCAGTGGCCGGGCTAGCGGGGCCAATGAGCAGTTCTTC
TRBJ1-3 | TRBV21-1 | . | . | CASSKEDISCGGNTIYF | TGTGCCAGCAGCAAAGAAGATATCAGCTGCGGTGGAAACACCATATATTTT
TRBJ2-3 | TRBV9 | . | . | CASSPRQGVGTDTQYF | TGTGCCAGCAGCCCCCGGCAGGGAGTCGGCACAGATACGCAGTATTTT
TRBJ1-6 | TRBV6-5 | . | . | CASRGTGAHNSPLHF | TGTGCCAGCAGGGGGACGGGGGCACATAATTCACCCCTCCACTTT
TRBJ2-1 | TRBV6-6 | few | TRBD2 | CASRSGGLYNEQFF | TGTGCCAGCCGTAGCGGGGGGCTTTACAATGAGCAGTTCTTC
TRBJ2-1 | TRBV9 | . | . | CASSPLGGTPGNEQFF | TGTGCCAGCAGCCCCCTAGGGGGGACGCCGGGTAACGAGCAGTTCTTC
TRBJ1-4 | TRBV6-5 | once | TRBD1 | CASRQGTGWRLFF | TGTGCCAGCAGGCAAGGGACAGGGTGGCGTCTGTTTTTT
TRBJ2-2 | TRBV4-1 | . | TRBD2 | CASSQALLAGNTGELFF | TGCGCCAGCAGCCAAGCCCTGCTAGCGGGGAACACCGGGGAGCTGTTTTTT